The 13 T cell receptor beta chains in this list originate from one sample, sequenced in a study of a mutant IDH1 vaccine in newly diagnosed glioma (dated by TCRdb to the early 2020s). Library preparation used the immunoSEQ multiplex PCR assay. TCRdb took this table from immuneACCESS and kept in-frame rearrangements with V and J called. Such tables lack part of the clones; where checked against another copy, unresolved V genes explain under half of the gap, and the rest is unexplained. In all, the sample holds about 98,000 clones, and over 85% of those were seen once. Approximately 0.57% of the sample comes from the top ten. Read against the paper, the sample's time point label means: baseline, week 1 (first vaccination visit). This sample's treatment or condition label indicates: pre-vaccination baseline after standard-of-care therapy. The sequencing used PBMCs, collected from a glioma patient treated with radiotherapy, temozolomide or both. The receptors were sampled from a woman in her 50s with glioma.

The rearrangement uses TRBV7-6 and TRBJ1-1; D is undetermined. CDR3 length: 13 amino acids. V lost 4 bases, J lost 4 bases, and 10 bases lay in between. Germline loops: CDR1 SGHVS, CDR2 FNYEAQ. CDR3 DNA sequence: TGTGCCAGCAGCTATTCGGAAATCACTGAAGCTTTCTTT. This translates into CASSYSEITEAFF.

This sequence joins TRBV7-9 and TRBJ2-1; 7 positions match TRBD2. Losses at the gene ends were 7 bases for V and 9 bases for J; bases not matched to a gene: 9. The CDR3 runs 13 residues. Germline V gene sequence: CDR1 SEHNR, CDR2 FQNEAQ (reference sequence). The CDR3 sequence: CASNQETGGEQFF. The CDR3 DNA sequence: TGTGCCAGCAACCAAGAGACGGGAGGTGAGCAGTTCTTC.

V is TRBV5-5 and J is TRBJ2-1; 7 positions agree with TRBD1. This CDR3 is built from 15 residues. The V gene's germline CDR1 is SGHKS and CDR2 YYEKEE (reference sequence). V dropped 2 bases and J dropped 6; count of bases not matched to a gene: 8. As DNA, the CDR3 is TGTGCCAGCAGCTTATGGACAGGAAGGGGCAATGAGCAGTTCTTC. It is translated as CASSLWTGRGNEQFF.

The V and J genes are TRBV4-1 and TRBJ1-6; D may be TRBD1 (5 bases). In germline, CDR1 is MGHRA, CDR2 YSYEKL. This CDR3 comprises 16 residues. With 4 bases removed from V and 7 bases from J, the gap between germline ends came to 17 bases. Here the CDR3 DNA reads TGCGCCAGCAGCCGGACCGGGCCTGGGGACAATTCACCCCTCCACTTT. Translated, it gives CASSRTGPGDNSPLHF.

This clone was detected only once. The gene calls are TRBV19 and TRBJ1-5, with D hard to call. The CDR3 length is 16 residues. Germline values: CDR1 LNHDA, CDR2 SQIVND (reference sequence). Between the trimmed V and J ends, which lost 3 bases and 0 bases, there was a span of 12 bases. DNA for the CDR3: TGTGCCAGTAGTATTCCCCGAGATCTTAGCAATCAGCCCCAGCATTTT. This sequence encodes CASSIPRDLSNQPQHF.

The V gene is TRBV5-1, the J gene TRBJ2-7; no definite D call. Germline V gives CDR1 SGHRS, CDR2 YFSETQ. The CDR3 extends over 15 amino acids. Trimming left V 0 bases short and J 4 bases short, with 14 bases between. This chain's CDR3 is CASSLEADGLYEQYF. CDR3 DNA sequence: TGCGCCAGCAGCTTGGAGGCAGACGGATTATACGAGCAGTACTTC.

This clone was seen more than once but under ten times. The same CDR3 arises from other DNA sequences in this sample as well. The chain carries TRBV9 and TRBJ1-2; D unclear. V shed 1 base and J shed 2 bases, with 6 bases lying between them. CDR1 and CDR2 from the germline V gene are SGDLS and YYNGEE. There are 13 residues in the CDR3. DNA of the CDR3: TGTGCCAGCAGCGTAACAGAGAACTATGGCTACACCTTC. Translating gives CASSVTENYGYTF.

V and J are TRBV6-5 and TRBJ1-1; unclear D gene. The CDR3 has 15 amino acids. CDR1 MNHEY and CDR2 SVGAGI come from the germline V gene. V was shortened by 5 bases and J by 3 bases, with 16 bases between the two germline ends. The CDR3 sequence is CASSPGVSRDTEAFF. The CDR3 DNA follows: TGTGCCAGCAGTCCTGGGGTGAGTCGGGACACTGAAGCTTTCTTT.

The rearrangement uses TRBV25-1 and TRBJ2-4; possible D gene TRBD1, 5 bases. The CDR3 runs 15 residues. V lost 2 bases and J 6 bases, leaving 14 bases between the germline ends. Germline V gives CDR1 MGHDK, CDR2 SYGVNS. DNA for the CDR3: TGTGCCAGCAGTGAAAAAAGGGGCGCCGGAAACATTCAGTACTTC. Its translation: CASSEKRGAGNIQYF.

This chain connects TRBV27 to TRBJ1-1; D might be TRBD1 (6 bases). Trimming took off 6 bases at V and 3 bases at J, with 23 bases between the two ends. Germline CDR1 MNHEY, CDR2 SMNVEV (reference sequence). The CDR3 length is 17 residues. CDR3 sequence reads: CASSPLYTGRGDTEAFF. The CDR3 nucleotides read TGTGCCAGCAGCCCCCTTTACACAGGAAGGGGGGACACTGAAGCTTTCTTT.

J is TRBJ1-2 and V is TRBV15; D is unclear. The CDR3 runs to 13 residues. CDR1 and CDR2 from the germline V gene are LNHNV and YYDKDF (reference sequence). Trimming removed 4 bases from V and 1 base from J, with 7 bases in between. The CDR3 here is CATSTDRNYGYTF. CDR3 nucleotide sequence: TGTGCCACCAGCACCGACCGTAACTATGGCTACACCTTC.

The CDR3 DNA reads TGTGCCACCAGCAGAGATAAGAGGGTAACGAACACCGGGGAGCTGTTTTTT. It codes for CATSRDKRVTNTGELFF. The chain employs TRBV15 and TRBJ2-2; perhaps TRBD2 as D (5 bases). Germline-derived CDR1 and CDR2 are LNHNV and YYDKDF (reference sequence). The CDR3 is 17 amino acids. V lost 0 bases to trimming and J lost 0 bases, with 11 bases between them. Drawing the rest from reference TRBV15 and TRBJ2-2, the complete variable domain is DAMVIQNPRYQVTQFGKPVTLSCSQTLNHNVMYWYQQKSSQAPKLLFHYYDKDFNNEADTPDNFQSRRPNTSFCFLDIRSPGLGDTAMYLCATSRDKRVTNTGELFFGEGSRLTVL.

The V gene is TRBV28, the J gene TRBJ2-5, with 7 bases matching TRBD2. J lost 5 bases, V lost 3 bases, and 6 bases had no gene match. CDR3 length equals 14 residues. Germline V gene sequence: CDR1 MDHEN, CDR2 SYDVKM. The CDR3 nucleotides are TGTGCCAGCAGTTTTCAGACTAGCAGGGAGACCCAGTACTTC. It translates to CASSFQTSRETQYF.